This TCR beta chain comes out of a study of CD8 T cell repertoires and HIV-1 epitope variants. Study-level information: Separate wells received one of Twenty-five Gag or Nef variant peptides.

Germline-derived CDR1 and CDR2 are SQVTM and ANQGSEA. Trimming cost V 7 bases and J 3 bases; bases outside gene matches: 17. CDR3 length: 16 amino acids. The assay was immunoSEQ multiplex PCR, and TCRdb's table has in-frame clones only and misses some. This sample has several thousand clones, with 66% found just once. Details on this clone: Its antigen is currently unknown.

This chain links TRBV29-1 with TRBJ2-5; 7 bases fit TRBD2. The source is a male donor with HIV. The sample comprised cultured CD8+ T cells derived from PBMCs. The DNA of the CDR3 is TGCAGCGCCGTCTATCCTATCGGCGGGGGAGAAGAGACCCAGTACTTC. It encodes CSAVYPIGGGEETQYF.